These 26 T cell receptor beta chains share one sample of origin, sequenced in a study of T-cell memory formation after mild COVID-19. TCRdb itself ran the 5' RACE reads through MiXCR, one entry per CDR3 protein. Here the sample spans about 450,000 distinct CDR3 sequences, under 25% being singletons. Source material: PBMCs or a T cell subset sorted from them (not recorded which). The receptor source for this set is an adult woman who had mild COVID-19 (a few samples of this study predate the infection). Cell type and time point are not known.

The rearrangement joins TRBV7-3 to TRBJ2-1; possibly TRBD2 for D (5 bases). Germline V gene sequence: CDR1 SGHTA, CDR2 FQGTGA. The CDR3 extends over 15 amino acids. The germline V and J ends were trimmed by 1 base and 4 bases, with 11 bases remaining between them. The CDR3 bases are TGTGCCAGCAGCTTAATGCCTAGCCGGTACAATGAGCAGTTCTTC. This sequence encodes CASSLMPSRYNEQFF.

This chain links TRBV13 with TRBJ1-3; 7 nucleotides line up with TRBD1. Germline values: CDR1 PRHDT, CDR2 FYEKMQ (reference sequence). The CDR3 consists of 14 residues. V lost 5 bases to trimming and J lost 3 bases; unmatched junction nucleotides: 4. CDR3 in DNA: TGTGCCAGCAGCACTTGGACAGGTGGAAACACCATATATTTT. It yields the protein CASSTWTGGNTIYF.

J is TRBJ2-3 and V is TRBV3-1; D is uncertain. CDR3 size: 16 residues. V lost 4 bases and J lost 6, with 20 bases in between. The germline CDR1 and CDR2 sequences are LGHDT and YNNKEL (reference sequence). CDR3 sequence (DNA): TGTGCCAGCAGCCCTTGGACCCCCACTGGGCGTGATACGCAGTATTTT. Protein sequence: CASSPWTPTGRDTQYF.

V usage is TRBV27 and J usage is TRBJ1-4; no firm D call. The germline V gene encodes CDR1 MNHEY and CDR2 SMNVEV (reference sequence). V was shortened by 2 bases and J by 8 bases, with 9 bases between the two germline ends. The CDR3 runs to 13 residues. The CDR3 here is CASSLAGREKLFF. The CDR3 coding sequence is TGTGCCAGCAGTTTAGCCGGGAGGGAAAAACTGTTTTTT.

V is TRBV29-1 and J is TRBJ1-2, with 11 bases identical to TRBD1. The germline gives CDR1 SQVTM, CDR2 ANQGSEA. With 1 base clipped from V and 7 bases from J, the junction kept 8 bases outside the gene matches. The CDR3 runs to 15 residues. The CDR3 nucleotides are TGCAGCGTTGAAGCCCGTAGGGACAGGGGGGGTGGCTACACCTTC. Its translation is CSVEARRDRGGGYTF.

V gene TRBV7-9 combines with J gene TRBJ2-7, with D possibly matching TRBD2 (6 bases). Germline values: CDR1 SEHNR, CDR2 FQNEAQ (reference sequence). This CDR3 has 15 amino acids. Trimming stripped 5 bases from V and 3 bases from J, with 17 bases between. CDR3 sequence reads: CASSPSGGALYEQYF. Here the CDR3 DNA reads TGTGCCAGCAGCCCCTCCGGGGGAGCACTCTACGAGCAGTACTTC.

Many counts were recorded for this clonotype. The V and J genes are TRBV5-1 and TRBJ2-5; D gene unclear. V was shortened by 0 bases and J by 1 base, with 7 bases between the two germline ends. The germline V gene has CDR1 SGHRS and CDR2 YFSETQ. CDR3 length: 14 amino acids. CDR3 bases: TGCGCCAGCAGCTTGGGACTGACCCAAGAGACCCAGTACTTC. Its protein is CASSLGLTQETQYF.

The chain's CDR3 is CASSEVLAGGTDTQYF. The CDR3 bases are TGTGCCAGCAGTGAAGTACTAGCGGGGGGGACAGATACGCAGTATTTT. The rearrangement joins TRBV6-1 to TRBJ2-3; 13 positions agree with TRBD2. CDR3 length: 16 residues. V trimming: 1 base; J trimming: 3 bases; junction bases outside the gene matches: 1. Germline lookup yields CDR1 MNHNS and CDR2 SASEGT.

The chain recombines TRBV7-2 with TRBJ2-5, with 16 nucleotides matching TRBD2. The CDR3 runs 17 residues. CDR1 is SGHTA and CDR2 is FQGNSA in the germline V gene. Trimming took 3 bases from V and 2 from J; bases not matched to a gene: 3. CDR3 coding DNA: TGTGCCAGCAGCTTCGGGACTAGCGGGAGGGTGCAAGAGACCCAGTACTTC. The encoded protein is CASSFGTSGRVQETQYF.

CDR3 in amino acids: CASRPGVGEAFF. The CDR3 region has the DNA TGCGCCAGCAGGCCTGGGGTGGGTGAAGCTTTCTTT. The V gene is TRBV5-1, the J gene TRBJ1-1; D remains unclear. CDR1 and CDR2 from the germline V gene are SGHRS and YFSETQ. Trimming removed 5 bases at V and 7 bases at J, with 12 bases between. This CDR3 comprises 12 residues.

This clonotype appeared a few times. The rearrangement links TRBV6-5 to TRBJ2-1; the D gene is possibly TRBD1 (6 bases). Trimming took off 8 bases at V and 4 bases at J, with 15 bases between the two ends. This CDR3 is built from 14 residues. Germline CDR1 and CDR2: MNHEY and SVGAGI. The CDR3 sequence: CASSRRTVYNEQFF. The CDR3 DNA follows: TGTGCCAGCTCCCGACGGACAGTATACAATGAGCAGTTCTTC.

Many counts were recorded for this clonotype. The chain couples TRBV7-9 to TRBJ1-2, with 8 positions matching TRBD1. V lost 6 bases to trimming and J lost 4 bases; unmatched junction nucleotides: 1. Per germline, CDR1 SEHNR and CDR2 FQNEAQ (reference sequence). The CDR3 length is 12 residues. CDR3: CASSDRGYGYTF. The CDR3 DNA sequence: TGTGCCAGCAGTGACAGGGGCTATGGCTACACCTTC.

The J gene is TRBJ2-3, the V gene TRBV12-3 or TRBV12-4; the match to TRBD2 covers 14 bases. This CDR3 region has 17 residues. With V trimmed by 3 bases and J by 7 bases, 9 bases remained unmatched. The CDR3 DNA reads TGTGCCAGCAGTTTCCACGGACTAGCGGGAGGAGGGTATACGCAGTATTTT. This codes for CASSFHGLAGGGYTQYF.

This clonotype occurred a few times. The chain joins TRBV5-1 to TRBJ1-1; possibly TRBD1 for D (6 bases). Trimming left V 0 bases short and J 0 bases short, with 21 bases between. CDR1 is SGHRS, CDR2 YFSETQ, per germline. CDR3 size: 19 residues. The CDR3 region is CASSLAYTFGGQLNTEAFF. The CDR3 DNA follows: TGCGCCAGCAGCTTGGCCTATACGTTTGGCGGACAGTTGAACACTGAAGCTTTCTTT.

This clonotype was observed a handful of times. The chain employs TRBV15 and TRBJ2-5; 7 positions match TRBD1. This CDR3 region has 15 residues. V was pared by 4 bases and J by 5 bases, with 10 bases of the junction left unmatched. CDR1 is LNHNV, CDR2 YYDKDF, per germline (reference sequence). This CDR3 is CATSIRDRGLETQYF. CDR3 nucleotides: TGTGCCACCAGCATACGGGACAGAGGGCTTGAGACCCAGTACTTC.

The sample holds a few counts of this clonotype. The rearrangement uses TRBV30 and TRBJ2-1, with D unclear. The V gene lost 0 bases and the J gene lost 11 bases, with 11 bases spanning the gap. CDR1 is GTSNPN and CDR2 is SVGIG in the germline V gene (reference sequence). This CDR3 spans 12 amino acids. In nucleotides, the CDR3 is TGTGCCTGGAGTGTATTGGCACAGAAGCAGTTCTTC. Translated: CAWSVLAQKQFF.

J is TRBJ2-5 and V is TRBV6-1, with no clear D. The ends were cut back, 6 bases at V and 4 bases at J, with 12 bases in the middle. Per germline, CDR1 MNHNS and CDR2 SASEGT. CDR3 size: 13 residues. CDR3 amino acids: CASRISEIETQYF. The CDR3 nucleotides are TGTGCCAGCAGGATTTCGGAGATAGAGACCCAGTACTTC.

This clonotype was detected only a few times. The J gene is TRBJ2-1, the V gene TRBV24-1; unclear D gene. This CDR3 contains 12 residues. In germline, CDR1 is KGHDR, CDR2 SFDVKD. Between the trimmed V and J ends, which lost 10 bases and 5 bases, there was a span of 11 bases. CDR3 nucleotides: TGTGCCACGAGGTTTGCAAACAATGAGCAGTTCTTC. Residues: CATRFANNEQFF.

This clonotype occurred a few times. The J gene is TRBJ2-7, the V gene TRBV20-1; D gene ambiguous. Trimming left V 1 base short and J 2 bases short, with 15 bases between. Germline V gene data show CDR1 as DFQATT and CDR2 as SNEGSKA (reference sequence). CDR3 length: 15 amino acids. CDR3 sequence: CSARGDNSNPYEQYF. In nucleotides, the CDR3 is TGCAGTGCTAGAGGCGACAACTCCAACCCCTACGAGCAGTACTTC.

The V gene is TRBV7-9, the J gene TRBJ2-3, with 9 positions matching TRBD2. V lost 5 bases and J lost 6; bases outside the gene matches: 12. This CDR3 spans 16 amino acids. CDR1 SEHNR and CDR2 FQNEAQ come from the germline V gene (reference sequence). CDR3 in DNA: TGTGCCAGCAGCCCAGCGACTAGCGGCGATCGGGATACGCAGTATTTT. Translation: CASSPATSGDRDTQYF.

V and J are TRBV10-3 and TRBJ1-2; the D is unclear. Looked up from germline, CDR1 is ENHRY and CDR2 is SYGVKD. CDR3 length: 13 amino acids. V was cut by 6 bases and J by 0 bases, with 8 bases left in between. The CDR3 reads CAISPTANYGYTF. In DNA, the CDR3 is TGTGCCATCAGCCCGACGGCTAACTATGGCTACACCTTC.

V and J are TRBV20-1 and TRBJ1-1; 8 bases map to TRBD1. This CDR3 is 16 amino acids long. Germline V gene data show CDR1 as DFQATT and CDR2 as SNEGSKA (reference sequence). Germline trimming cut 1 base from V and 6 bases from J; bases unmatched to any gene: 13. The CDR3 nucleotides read TGCAGTGCTAGAGCTCTTATCCCGGGACAGGAGGCTGAAGCTTTCTTT. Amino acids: CSARALIPGQEAEAFF.

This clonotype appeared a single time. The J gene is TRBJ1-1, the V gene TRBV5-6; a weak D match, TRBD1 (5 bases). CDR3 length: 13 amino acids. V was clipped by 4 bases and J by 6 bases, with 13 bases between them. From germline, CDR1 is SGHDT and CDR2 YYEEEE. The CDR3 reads CASSVVAGAEAFF. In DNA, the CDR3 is TGTGCCAGCAGCGTGGTAGCGGGGGCTGAAGCTTTCTTT.

The CDR3 loop is CATSRGDSRSRGLAGGAYTDTQYF. The CDR3 nucleotides read TGTGCCACCAGCAGAGGAGATTCGAGGTCCCGGGGACTAGCGGGAGGAGCTTACACAGATACGCAGTATTTT. The V gene is TRBV15, the J gene TRBJ2-3, with 15 bases that match TRBD2. With 1 base clipped from V and 2 bases from J, the junction kept 22 bases outside the gene matches. The CDR3 has 24 residues. Looked up from germline, CDR1 is LNHNV and CDR2 is YYDKDF (reference sequence).

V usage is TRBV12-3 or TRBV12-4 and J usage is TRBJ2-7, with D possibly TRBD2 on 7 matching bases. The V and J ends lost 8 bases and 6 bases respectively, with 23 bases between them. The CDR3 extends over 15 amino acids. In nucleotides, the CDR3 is TGTGCCAGCTTACCCCAGGCGGGGGCCGTCGGCGAGCAGTACTTC. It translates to CASLPQAGAVGEQYF.

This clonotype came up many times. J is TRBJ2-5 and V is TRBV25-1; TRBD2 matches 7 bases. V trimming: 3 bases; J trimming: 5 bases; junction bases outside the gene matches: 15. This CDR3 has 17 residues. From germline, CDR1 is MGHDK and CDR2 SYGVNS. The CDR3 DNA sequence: TGTGCCAGCAGTGACAAGGGTGGGAGGGCTGGACTGGAGACCCAGTACTTC. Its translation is CASSDKGGRAGLETQYF.